The T cell receptor beta chain described here comes from a study of T-cell memory formation after mild COVID-19. Study results and caveats: Contracting CD4+ clones sat mainly in CM and EM; CD8+ in EMRA.

Germline CDR1 MNHEY, CDR2 SVGAGI. Trimming at V came to 5 bases and at J to 8 bases, leaving 10 bases not matched to a gene. This CDR3 has 15 residues. This clonotype was seen only a few times. The antigen is unknown. TCRdb fed the 5' RACE reads into MiXCR, producing one record per CDR3 protein. The table shows around 200,000 distinct CDR3 sequences, with 27% occurring only once. The sample comprised PBMCs or a T cell subset sorted from them (not recorded which). The chain employs TRBV6-5 and TRBJ1-2; 11 bases line up with TRBD1. The sequence was collected from an adult woman who had mild COVID-19 (a few samples of this study predate the infection). Cell type and time point are not known. CDR3 residues: CASSLGTGGTKGYTF. CDR3 in DNA: TGTGCCAGCAGTCTCGGGACAGGGGGTACTAAAGGCTACACCTTC.